Below, 32 T cell receptor beta chains from the same sample are listed, as sequenced in a study of T-cell reconstitution after alpha-beta-depleted transplantation in children. Preparation of the TCRbeta library involved a method that used unique molecular identifiers. TCRdb re-analysed the PCR reads in MiXCR, keeping a single row per CDR3 protein. Here the sample spans some 200,000 distinct CDR3 sequences, about 8.2% being singletons. This specimen was PBMCs, mostly from graft donor cells, taken 360 days after TCRalphabeta/CD19-depleted stem cell transplant. These receptors all stem from a male patient aged 2-15 years who had a stem cell transplant for acute myeloid leukemia, so the T cells may come from the graft donor.

The table lists this clonotype with many counts. This rearrangement joins TRBV12-3 or TRBV12-4 to TRBJ2-7; D call uncertain. The CDR3 has 12 residues. V was clipped by 6 bases and J by 7 bases, with 13 bases between them. The CDR3 DNA sequence: TGTGCCAGCAGAATTGCTTTGTCGGAGCAGTACTTC. Translation gives CASRIALSEQYF.

This clonotype was counted a few times. This chain uses TRBV11-1 with TRBJ2-1; D is uncertain. Trimming removed 4 bases from V and 2 bases from J, with 9 bases in between. CDR3 length: 14 amino acids. CDR1 is SGHAT, CDR2 FQDESV, per germline (reference sequence). CDR3 DNA sequence: TGTGCCAGCAGCTCGATTAGGACCTACAATGAGCAGTTCTTC. Translated, it gives CASSSIRTYNEQFF.

The chain carries TRBV18 and TRBJ1-5; the D gene is possibly TRBD1 (5 bases). CDR3 size: 16 residues. The ends were cut back, 3 bases at V and 1 base at J, with 13 bases in the middle. Germline values: CDR1 KGHSH, CDR2 LQKENI. CDR3: CASSPGGAGSNQPQHF. As DNA, the CDR3 is TGTGCCAGCTCACCGGGGGGAGCTGGAAGCAATCAGCCCCAGCATTTT.

The chain recombines TRBV5-1 with TRBJ2-3; a weak D match, TRBD2 (5 bases). Looked up from germline, CDR1 is SGHRS and CDR2 is YFSETQ. The CDR3 has 13 amino acids. V was clipped by 5 bases and J by 0 bases, with 7 bases between them. The CDR3 DNA is TGCGCCAGCAGTCGGGAAAGCACAGATACGCAGTATTTT. Translating it yields CASSRESTDTQYF.

The rearrangement links TRBV29-1 to TRBJ2-5; D unclear. There are 12 residues in the CDR3. CDR1 and CDR2 (germline): SQVTM, ANQGSEA. V was clipped by 3 bases and J by 5 bases, with 10 bases between them. DNA for the CDR3: TGCAGCGTTGAGAATGGCCGGGAGACCCAGTACTTC. This translates into CSVENGRETQYF.

This clonotype was seen at least ten times. The chain joins TRBV4-1 to TRBJ2-2; possible D gene TRBD1, 5 bases. CDR3 length equals 16 residues. The germline V gene has CDR1 MGHRA and CDR2 YSYEKL. V lost 1 base to trimming and J lost 2 bases, with 11 bases between them. CDR3 DNA: TGCGCCAGCAGCCAAGGAACAGGTTCCAACACCGGGGAGCTGTTTTTT. As protein: CASSQGTGSNTGELFF.

This clonotype was detected ten times or more. CDR3 sequence reads: CSVNKAGGETQYF. In nucleotides, the CDR3 is TGCAGCGTTAATAAAGCGGGAGGAGAGACCCAGTACTTC. This chain joins TRBV29-1 and TRBJ2-5; 9 bases map to TRBD2. After removal of 5 bases from V and 4 bases from J, the junction contained 5 bases not matched to a gene. CDR1 and CDR2 (germline): SQVTM, ANQGSEA. CDR3 length equals 13 residues.

The gene calls are TRBV27 and TRBJ2-1, with D tentatively TRBD1 (5 bases). Germline V gene sequence: CDR1 MNHEY, CDR2 SMNVEV (reference sequence). The V end lost 2 bases, the J end lost 0 bases, and 14 bases lay between the germline ends. This CDR3 has 17 amino acids. For the CDR3, the DNA is TGTGCCAGCAGTTTAGAATCCTACAGGTACTCCTACAATGAGCAGTTCTTC. Its translation is CASSLESYRYSYNEQFF.

The sample holds many counts of this clonotype. V usage is TRBV20-1 and J usage is TRBJ2-5; the D gene could be TRBD1 or TRBD2 (5 bases each). V gave up 5 bases and J gave up 0 bases, with 16 bases separating them. Germline V gene lookup returns CDR1 DFQATT and CDR2 SNEGSKA (reference sequence). CDR3 length: 15 amino acids. The CDR3 here is CSAGPRGAHQETQYF. CDR3 nucleotide sequence: TGCAGTGCTGGCCCTCGGGGCGCGCACCAAGAGACCCAGTACTTC.

This clonotype was detected ten times or more. The V gene is TRBV12-3 or TRBV12-4, the J gene TRBJ2-1; D remains unclear. The CDR3 spans 13 residues. Trimming cost V 3 bases and J 6 bases, with 9 bases left between them. CDR3 sequence: CASSFRSTNEQFF. The CDR3 DNA follows: TGTGCCAGCAGTTTCCGCTCTACCAATGAGCAGTTCTTC.

The rearrangement uses TRBV18 and TRBJ2-3; D gene ambiguous. Germline assignment: CDR1 KGHSH and CDR2 LQKENI. The ends were cut back, 2 bases at V and 3 bases at J, with 9 bases in the middle. The CDR3 has 14 amino acids. The CDR3: CASSPMGSTDTQYF. In nucleotides, the CDR3 is TGTGCCAGCTCACCAATGGGGTCAACAGATACGCAGTATTTT.

This clonotype has a count of ten or more. This chain uses TRBV13 with TRBJ1-3, with a weak D call TRBD1 (5 bases). CDR3 size: 15 residues. Trimming removed 1 base from V and 2 bases from J, with 9 bases in between. CDR1 PRHDT and CDR2 FYEKMQ come from the germline V gene (reference sequence). CDR3 protein: CASSLARDPGNTIYF. In DNA form, the CDR3 reads TGTGCCAGCAGCTTAGCCAGGGACCCTGGAAACACCATATATTTT. The full variable domain, with the rest looked up from reference TRBV13 and TRBJ1-3, is AAGVIQSPRHLIKEKRETATLKCYPIPRHDTVYWYQQGPGQDPQFLISFYEKMQSDKGSIPDRFSAQQFSDYHSELNMSSLELGDSALYFCASSLARDPGNTIYFGEGSWLTVV.

This clonotype was detected ten times or more. This chain connects TRBV12-3 or TRBV12-4 to TRBJ2-6, with D hard to call. V dropped 8 bases and J dropped 4 bases, with 9 bases sitting between them. The CDR3 is 13 residues long. This chain's CDR3 is CASPLLGANVLTF. Written as DNA, the CDR3 is TGTGCCAGCCCCTTGCTCGGGGCCAACGTCCTGACTTTC.

This chain links TRBV7-9 with TRBJ2-5, with D possibly matching TRBD1 (6 bases). The CDR3 sequence is 14 residues long. V gave up 4 bases and J gave up 5 bases, with 14 bases separating them. Germline V CDR1 and CDR2: SEHNR, FQNEAQ (reference sequence). Here the CDR3 DNA reads TGTGCCAGCAGCTCACCTTACAGGGTTGAGACCCAGTACTTC. Translated: CASSSPYRVETQYF.

This clonotype turned up a few times. The chain uses TRBV24-1 and TRBJ1-5, with D maybe TRBD1 (5 bases). This CDR3 comprises 17 residues. Trimming pared 10 bases from V and 6 bases from J, leaving 27 bases between. From germline, CDR1 is KGHDR and CDR2 SFDVKD. In nucleotides, the CDR3 is TGTGCCACTCCCCGGGCAGGGTTGGAGGTGCCGTGTCAGCCCCAGCATTTT. Translation: CATPRAGLEVPCQPQHF.

This clonotype came up a few times. The chain links TRBV5-1 to TRBJ2-3, with 9 bases identical to TRBD2. The CDR3 totals 18 residues. Trimming cost V 4 bases and J 2 bases; bases outside gene matches: 14. Germline CDR1 SGHRS, CDR2 YFSETQ. For the CDR3, the DNA is TGCGCCAGCAGCCCTGGAGCGGGAGGAATGTTTCTCACAGATACGCAGTATTTT. It yields the protein CASSPGAGGMFLTDTQYF.

This chain links TRBV20-1 with TRBJ1-3, with D unclear. The CDR3 has 12 amino acids. With 6 bases removed from V and 6 bases from J, the gap between germline ends came to 12 bases. Per germline, CDR1 DFQATT and CDR2 SNEGSKA (reference sequence). Here the CDR3 reads CSATRPENTIYF. The CDR3 nucleotides are TGCAGTGCCACAAGGCCGGAAAACACCATATATTTT.

This clonotype has a count of ten or more. This chain connects TRBV15 to TRBJ2-5, with a weak D call TRBD2 (6 bases). The germline V gene has CDR1 LNHNV and CDR2 YYDKDF (reference sequence). The CDR3 covers 13 residues. Trimming cost V 2 bases and J 4 bases, with 8 bases left between them. The CDR3, as DNA: TGTGCCACCAGCAGACGACTAGGAGAGACCCAGTACTTC. This codes for CATSRRLGETQYF.

At least ten counts were recorded for this clonotype. V usage is TRBV20-1 and J usage is TRBJ1-1, with D hard to call. This CDR3 has 13 residues. CDR1 and CDR2 (germline): DFQATT, SNEGSKA (reference sequence). V lost 0 bases, J lost 1 base, and 6 bases lay in between. The CDR3 spells CSARDTPNTEAFF. The CDR3 DNA reads as TGCAGTGCTAGAGACACGCCGAACACTGAAGCTTTCTTT.

This clonotype was detected only once. At one of its ends the junction is not consistent with the germline gene, which may arise from a read error. V is TRBV20-1 and J is TRBJ1-4, with no clear D. Germline V gene data show CDR1 as DFQATT and CDR2 as SNEGSKA (reference sequence). CDR3 length: 13 residues. As DNA, the CDR3 is TGCAGTGCTACAGCGTCGGCTAATGAAAAACTGCTTTTT. It encodes CSATASANEKLLF.

This clonotype was observed at least ten times. The V call is TRBV5-6, the J call TRBJ2-2; 7 bases are shared with TRBD2. This CDR3 has 16 amino acids. With V trimmed by 0 bases and J by 5 bases, 7 bases remained unmatched. The germline CDR1 and CDR2 sequences are SGHDT and YYEEEE. The CDR3 spells CASSLGGGGVTGELFF. As DNA, the CDR3 is TGTGCCAGCAGCTTGGGCGGCGGGGGTGTTACCGGGGAGCTGTTTTTT. Supplemented by reference TRBV5-6 and TRBJ2-2, the full variable domain reads DAGVTQSPTHLIKTRGQQVTLRCSPKSGHDTVSWYQQALGQGPQFIFQYYEEEERQRGNFPDRFSGHQFPNYSSELNVNALLLGDSALYLCASSLGGGGVTGELFFGEGSRLTVL.

This clonotype has at least ten counts. One junction end does not reproduce the germline sequence, and a read error may be involved. J is TRBJ2-7 and V is TRBV6-5, with D unclear. This CDR3 has 12 amino acids. CDR1 MNHEY and CDR2 SVGAGI come from the germline V gene. CDR3 amino acids: CASSQGSYEQYF. DNA of the CDR3: TGCGCCAGCAGCCAAGGGTCCTACGAGCAGTACTTC.

The chain recombines TRBV10-3 with TRBJ2-5; 9 nucleotides align to TRBD2. Germline V CDR1 and CDR2: ENHRY, SYGVKD. Losses at the gene ends were 6 bases for V and 14 bases for J; bases not matched to a gene: 25. The CDR3 is 17 amino acids. The CDR3 loop is CAISGLLTSGQSSFRYF. DNA for the CDR3: TGTGCCATCAGCGGTTTGCTGACTAGCGGCCAGTCGTCTTTTCGATACTTC.

This clonotype was counted many times. This chain uses TRBV20-1 with TRBJ2-3; TRBD1 is a possible D gene (6 bases). Germline CDR1 DFQATT, CDR2 SNEGSKA (reference sequence). V was pared by 5 bases and J by 4 bases, with 13 bases between. The CDR3 contains 13 residues. The CDR3 nucleotides read TGCAGTGCTCAGGGGTCGGTTGCAGATACGCAGTATTTT. It codes for CSAQGSVADTQYF.

Only a few counts were recorded for this clonotype. The chain carries TRBV12-3 or TRBV12-4 and TRBJ2-7; D perhaps matches TRBD2 (5 bases). Trimming pared 3 bases from V and 7 bases from J, leaving 7 bases between. CDR3 length: 11 amino acids. CDR3 in DNA: TGTGCCAGCAGTTTTGGGGAGGAGCAGTACTTC. Amino acid sequence: CASSFGEEQYF.

This clonotype has ten or more counts. The chain joins TRBV5-1 to TRBJ2-7; D may be TRBD1 (6 bases). This CDR3 spans 16 amino acids. V was trimmed by 1 base and J by 4 bases, leaving 18 bases between them. The V gene's germline CDR1 is SGHRS and CDR2 YFSETQ. The CDR3 sequence is CASSLQGSPAFYEQYF. The CDR3 DNA reads TGCGCCAGCAGCTTGCAGGGGTCGCCGGCCTTTTACGAGCAGTACTTC.

J is TRBJ1-5 and V is TRBV20-1; D unclear. The CDR3 runs to 13 residues. In germline, CDR1 is DFQATT, CDR2 SNEGSKA (reference sequence). Deletions cut 7 bases from V and 0 bases from J, with 10 bases between. The CDR3 loop is CSGAVDSNQPQHF. The CDR3 DNA reads as TGCAGTGGGGCAGTCGATAGCAATCAGCCCCAGCATTTT.

The chain joins TRBV4-1 to TRBJ2-1; D uncertain. Trimming left V 2 bases short and J 8 bases short, with 19 bases between. Germline values: CDR1 MGHRA, CDR2 YSYEKL. This CDR3 comprises 16 residues. In DNA form, the CDR3 reads TGCGCCAGCAGCCAAAGGAAGGGCAATTCTAGGGATGAGCAGTTCTTC. Its protein product is CASSQRKGNSRDEQFF.

This clonotype was seen more than once but under ten times. The chain couples TRBV7-2 to TRBJ2-5, with D possibly being TRBD2 (6 bases). Trimming took off 2 bases at V and 5 bases at J, with 18 bases between the two ends. The germline CDR1 and CDR2 sequences are SGHTA and FQGNSA. There are 16 residues in the CDR3. The CDR3 nucleotides read TGTGCCAGCAGCTTACGGCCTAGCGCAGGGACTGAGACCCAGTACTTC. Its translation is CASSLRPSAGTETQYF.

This clonotype was detected ten times or more. The V gene is TRBV29-1, the J gene TRBJ2-3, with 8 bases that match TRBD2. The CDR3 totals 15 residues. The V and J ends lost 4 bases and 4 bases, in that order; junction bases with no gene match: 10. Germline CDR1 is SQVTM and CDR2 is ANQGSEA. CDR3 DNA sequence: TGCAGCGTTGGGCTGGGCCTAGCGGGCCCAGATACGCAGTATTTT. Amino acid sequence: CSVGLGLAGPDTQYF.

There are many counts of this clonotype. The chain combines TRBV12-3 or TRBV12-4 with TRBJ2-3, with D maybe TRBD1 (5 bases). The V gene lost 6 bases and the J gene lost 4 bases, with 8 bases spanning the gap. The CDR3 is 12 residues long. The CDR3 reads CASSQGADTQYF. CDR3 DNA: TGTGCCAGCAGCCAAGGGGCAGATACGCAGTATTTT.

The table lists this clonotype with many counts. The chain carries TRBV20-1 and TRBJ1-1; 7 nucleotides match TRBD1. The CDR3 has 13 residues. Germline V gene sequence: CDR1 DFQATT, CDR2 SNEGSKA (reference sequence). With V trimmed by 4 bases and J by 1 base, 3 bases remained unmatched. The CDR3: CSATRTGNTEAFF. CDR3 bases: TGCAGTGCTACCCGGACAGGGAACACTGAAGCTTTCTTT.